These 14 T cell receptor beta chains came from one sample sequenced in a study of T cell responses to AZD1222 COVID-19 vaccine. The repertoire was sequenced with immunoSEQ multiplex PCR; TCRdb's copy has only in-frame clones and lacks some. The sample includes about 100,000 clones, 80% to 90% of them seen just once. Material: peripheral blood, obtained on day 0 of AZD1222 vaccination. All receptors come from an adult in good health.

The V and J genes are TRBV2 and TRBJ1-1; 7 bases align to TRBD1. The CDR3 sequence is 14 residues long. Germline V CDR1 and CDR2: SNHLY, FYNNEI. With 8 bases clipped from V and 5 bases from J, the junction kept 11 bases outside the gene matches. CDR3 coding DNA: TGTGCCAGCGAGGACAGGCCCATGGGGACTGAAGCTTTCTTT. Encoded protein: CASEDRPMGTEAFF.

This clone appeared a single time. CDR3 loop: CASSVVTYTGELFF. For the CDR3, the DNA is TGTGCCAGCAGTGTTGTCACCTACACCGGGGAGCTGTTTTTT. The V call is TRBV2, the J call TRBJ2-2; no definite D call. The CDR3 is made up of 14 amino acids. Trimming shortened V by 4 bases and J by 3 bases, and 9 bases separated the two germline ends. CDR1 and CDR2 from the germline V gene are SNHLY and FYNNEI.

As DNA, the CDR3 is TGTGCCTGGAGTCCTGACAGGGGACATGGCTACACCTTC. Protein sequence: CAWSPDRGHGYTF. The chain combines TRBV30 with TRBJ1-2; TRBD1 matches at 8 bases. The V gene end was trimmed by 2 bases and the J gene end by 6 bases; junction bases not matched to a gene: 5. Germline V lookup: CDR1 GTSNPN, CDR2 SVGIG (reference sequence). The CDR3 runs to 13 residues.

This sequence joins TRBV6-5 and TRBJ2-2; possibly TRBD1 for D (7 bases). CDR1 is MNHEY, CDR2 SVGAGI, per germline. The CDR3 is 16 amino acids. V lost 2 bases to trimming and J lost 3 bases, with 13 bases between them. CDR3 loop: CASSYLGGTDTGELFF. CDR3 DNA sequence: TGTGCCAGCAGTTACCTAGGGGGGACAGACACCGGGGAGCTGTTTTTT.

This clone was observed a few times. The rearrangement joins TRBV2 to TRBJ1-1; D unresolved. Trimming pared 2 bases from V and 2 bases from J, leaving 15 bases between. The CDR3 consists of 16 residues. CDR1 is SNHLY and CDR2 is FYNNEI in the germline V gene. As DNA, the CDR3 is TGTGCCAGCAGTGAAAGGGCCAGGACGACCAACACTGAAGCTTTCTTT. Translating gives CASSERARTTNTEAFF.

The V gene is TRBV10-3, the J gene TRBJ2-3, with D possibly being TRBD2 (7 bases). Deletions cut 2 bases from V and 4 bases from J, with 13 bases between. The CDR3 extends over 15 amino acids. Germline V lookup: CDR1 ENHRY, CDR2 SYGVKD. This CDR3 is CAISEGGGDSDTQYF. The CDR3 nucleotides are TGTGCCATCAGTGAGGGGGGGGGCGACTCAGATACGCAGTATTTT.

The chain recombines TRBV2 with TRBJ2-5; D unresolved. The V gene's germline CDR1 is SNHLY and CDR2 FYNNEI. V was shortened by 6 bases and J by 5 bases, with 16 bases between the two germline ends. The CDR3 has 14 residues. The CDR3 loop reads CASREPGLLETQYF. CDR3 in DNA: TGTGCCAGCAGAGAACCCGGGTTGCTGGAGACCCAGTACTTC.

This chain links TRBV5-1 with TRBJ2-5; 7 positions match TRBD1. This CDR3 has 14 amino acids. Trimming cost V 0 bases and J 5 bases; bases outside gene matches: 4. Per germline, CDR1 SGHRS and CDR2 YFSETQ. This CDR3 is CASSLGFRGETQYF. CDR3 sequence (DNA): TGCGCCAGCAGCTTGGGATTCAGGGGGGAGACCCAGTACTTC. The whole variable domain, filled in from reference TRBV5-1 and TRBJ2-5, reads KAGVTQTPRYLIKTRGQQVTLSCSPISGHRSVSWYQQTPGQGLQFLFEYFSETQRNKGNFPGRFSGRQFSNSRSEMNVSTLELGDSALYLCASSLGFRGETQYFGPGTRLLVL.

With regard to this clone: Other nucleotide sequences in the sample specify the same CDR3. The chain uses TRBV6-5 and TRBJ1-4, with 8 bases matching TRBD1. The CDR3 consists of 14 residues. The germline V gene encodes CDR1 MNHEY and CDR2 SVGAGI. Trimming removed 5 bases from V and 8 bases from J; junction bases left unmatched: 7. CDR3 protein: CASSSRTGYEKLFF. CDR3 nucleotides: TGTGCCAGCAGTAGTAGGACAGGGTACGAAAAACTGTTTTTT.

The chain carries TRBV7-2 and TRBJ2-3; D could derive from TRBD1 or TRBD2 (5 bases each). Trimming left V 0 bases short and J 3 bases short, with 10 bases between. CDR3 size: 15 residues. Germline CDR1 is SGHTA and CDR2 is FQGNSA. CDR3 amino acids: CASSLAGVETDTQYF. CDR3 DNA: TGTGCCAGCAGCTTAGCGGGGGTGGAGACAGATACGCAGTATTTT.

The rearrangement joins TRBV5-4 to TRBJ1-2, with 8 nucleotides matching TRBD1. V shed 3 bases and J 3 bases; nucleotides not matched to a gene: 7. The CDR3 covers 15 residues. From germline, CDR1 is SGHNT and CDR2 YYREEE (reference sequence). CDR3: CASSSGRDRHYGYTF. In DNA, the CDR3 is TGTGCCAGCAGCTCAGGCCGGGACAGGCACTATGGCTACACCTTC.

The chain uses TRBV19 and TRBJ1-2, with D perhaps TRBD1 (6 bases). Germline assignment: CDR1 LNHDA and CDR2 SQIVND (reference sequence). The CDR3 is 17 residues long. Trimming shortened V by 7 bases and J by 0 bases, and 21 bases separated the two germline ends. CDR3 residues: CASTTLQGLRANYGYTF. CDR3 coding DNA: TGTGCCAGTACCACCCTCCAGGGGCTGCGGGCTAACTATGGCTACACCTTC.

The V gene is TRBV10-1, the J gene TRBJ2-3; D not certain. This CDR3 has 18 amino acids. V was pared by 4 bases and J by 1 base, with 21 bases between. CDR1 is WNHNN and CDR2 is SYGVQD in the germline V gene (reference sequence). The CDR3 nucleotides are TGCGCCAGCAGTGTGGGCAATTGTTCGGGTTCCCGCACAGATACGCAGTATTTT. Translation: CASSVGNCSGSRTDTQYF.

The V gene is TRBV9, the J gene TRBJ1-5; unclear D gene. This CDR3 has 15 residues. V lost 4 bases and J 7 bases, leaving 18 bases between the germline ends. Per the germline V gene, CDR1 is SGDLS and CDR2 is YYNGEE. CDR3 in DNA: TGTGCCAGCAGCCCCCGAGACGGGAACGAGCAGCCCCAGCATTTT. It yields the protein CASSPRDGNEQPQHF. Looking up the rest from reference TRBV9 and TRBJ1-5 gives the full variable domain: DSGVTQTPKHLITATGQRVTLRCSPRSGDLSVYWYQQSLDQGLQFLIQYYNGEERAKGNILERFSAQQFPDLHSELNLSSLELGDSALYFCASSPRDGNEQPQHFGDGTRLSIL.